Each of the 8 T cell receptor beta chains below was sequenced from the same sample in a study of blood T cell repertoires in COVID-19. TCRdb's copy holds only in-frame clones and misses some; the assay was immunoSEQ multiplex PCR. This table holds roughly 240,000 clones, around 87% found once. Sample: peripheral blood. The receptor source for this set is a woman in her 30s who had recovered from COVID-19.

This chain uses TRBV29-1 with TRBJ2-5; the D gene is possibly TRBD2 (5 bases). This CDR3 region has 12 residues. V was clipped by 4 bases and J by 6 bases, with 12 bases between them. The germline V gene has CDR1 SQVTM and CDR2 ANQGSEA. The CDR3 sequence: CSVVEPGKTQYF. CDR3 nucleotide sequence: TGCAGCGTTGTTGAGCCGGGGAAGACCCAGTACTTC.

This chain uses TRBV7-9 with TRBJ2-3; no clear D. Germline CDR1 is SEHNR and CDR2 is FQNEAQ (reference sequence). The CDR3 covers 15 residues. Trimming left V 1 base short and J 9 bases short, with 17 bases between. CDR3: CASSLEVGSYDTQYF. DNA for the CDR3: TGTGCCAGCAGCTTAGAGGTCGGGTCCTACGACACGCAGTATTTT.

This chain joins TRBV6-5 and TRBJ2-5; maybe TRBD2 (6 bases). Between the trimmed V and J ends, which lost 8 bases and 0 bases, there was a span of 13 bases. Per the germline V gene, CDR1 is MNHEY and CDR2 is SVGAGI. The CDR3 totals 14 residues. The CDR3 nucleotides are TGTGCCAGCTCTAACTCGGGGGACCAAGAGACCCAGTACTTC. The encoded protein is CASSNSGDQETQYF.

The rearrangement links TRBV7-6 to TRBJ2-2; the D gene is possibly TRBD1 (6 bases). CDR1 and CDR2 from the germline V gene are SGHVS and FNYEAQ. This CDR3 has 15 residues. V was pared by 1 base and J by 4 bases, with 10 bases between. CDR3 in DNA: TGTGCCAGCAGCTTAGGAGGGGGAACCACCGGGGAGCTGTTTTTT. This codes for CASSLGGGTTGELFF.

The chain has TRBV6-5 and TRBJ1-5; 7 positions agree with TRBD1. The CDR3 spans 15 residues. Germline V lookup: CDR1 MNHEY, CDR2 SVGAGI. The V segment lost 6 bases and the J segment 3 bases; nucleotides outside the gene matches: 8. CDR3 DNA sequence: TGTGCCAGCAGCAAGACAGGGCTTTTCAATCAGCCCCAGCATTTT. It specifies CASSKTGLFNQPQHF.

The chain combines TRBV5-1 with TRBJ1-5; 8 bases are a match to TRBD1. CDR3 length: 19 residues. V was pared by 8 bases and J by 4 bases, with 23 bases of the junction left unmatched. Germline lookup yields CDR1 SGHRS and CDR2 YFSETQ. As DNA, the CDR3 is TGCGCCAGGCAGATTGGGGCGGCAGGGGGCGATCGGGATAATCAGCCCCAGCATTTT. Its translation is CARQIGAAGGDRDNQPQHF.

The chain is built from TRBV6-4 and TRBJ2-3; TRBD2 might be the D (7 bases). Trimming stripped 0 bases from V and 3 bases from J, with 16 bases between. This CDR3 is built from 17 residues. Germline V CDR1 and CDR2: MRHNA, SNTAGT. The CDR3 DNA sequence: TGTGCCAGCAGTGACTCGAGTTCGGGGGGCGGTACAGATACGCAGTATTTT. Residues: CASSDSSSGGGTDTQYF.

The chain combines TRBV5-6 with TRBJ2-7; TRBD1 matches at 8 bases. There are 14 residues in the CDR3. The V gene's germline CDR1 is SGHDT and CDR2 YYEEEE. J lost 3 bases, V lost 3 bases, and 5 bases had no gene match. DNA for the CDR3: TGTGCCAGCAGCTCCCGACAGGGGAACTACGAGCAGTACTTC. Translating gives CASSSRQGNYEQYF.